This T cell receptor beta chain comes out of a study of blood T cell repertoires in COVID-19. The age range of participants was about 18 to 100 years, with residence in about two dozen US areas. Cohort assignment relied on participant-reported clinical history. Exposed enrollees encountered a COVID-19 case at some point within 2 weeks before study entry. Authors' methods: Reference gene primer amplification gave estimated nucleated cell counts. Clones were sequenced by immunoSEQ multiplex PCR, and TCRdb holds only the in-frame ones, with some missing. V and J calls plus clone size are reproduced from that table; the DNA served to infer D and trimming. The table lists about 350,000 clones, almost 90% of them singletons. The V end was cut by 0 bases, the J end by 4 bases, with 15 bases between. The CDR3 loop spans 15 amino acids. From germline, CDR1 is GTSNPN and CDR2 SVGIG (reference sequence).

The clonotype originates from a woman aged 25 to 39 who had been exposed to COVID-19. The chain is built from TRBV30 and TRBJ1-2; a weak D match, TRBD1 (5 bases). The sequenced sample consisted of PBMCs or T cells enriched from blood (not recorded which). As DNA, the CDR3 is TGTGCCTGGAGTGTTGGGACTTGGAGCCTCTATGGCTACACCTTC. Its protein product is CAWSVGTWSLYGYTF.